These 18 T cell receptor beta chains were all obtained from the same sample, sequenced in a study of blood T cell repertoires in COVID-19. The table came from immunoSEQ multiplex PCR; TCRdb's copy has only in-frame clones and leaves some out. The sample records just under 250,000 clones, approximately 86% being singletons. Sequencing input: peripheral blood. Source of these receptors: a woman in her thirties who had recovered from COVID-19.

This chain uses TRBV7-2 with TRBJ2-7, with 9 bases matching TRBD2. Germline CDR1 and CDR2: SGHTA and FQGNSA. The V and J ends lost 4 bases and 3 bases, in that order; junction bases with no gene match: 10. The CDR3 spans 16 residues. The CDR3 DNA reads TGTGCCAGCAGCTCTGCCGGGGAGCGGGGGGACTACGAGCAGTACTTC. Residues: CASSSAGERGDYEQYF.

The chain has TRBV9 and TRBJ1-1, with D tentatively TRBD1 (6 bases). CDR1 and CDR2 from the germline V gene are SGDLS and YYNGEE. V lost 4 bases and J lost 2, with 18 bases in between. The length of the CDR3 is 16 residues. As DNA, the CDR3 is TGTGCCAGCAGCCCAAAGGACAGCCTCATAAACACTGAAGCTTTCTTT. Its protein is CASSPKDSLINTEAFF.

J is TRBJ2-2 and V is TRBV4-1; D is unclear. The CDR3 extends over 14 amino acids. Germline CDR1 and CDR2: MGHRA and YSYEKL. V was trimmed by 0 bases and J by 7 bases, leaving 9 bases between them. The CDR3 coding sequence is TGCGCCAGCAGCCAAGAGGGTGGGCGCGGGGAGCTGTTTTTT. It is translated as CASSQEGGRGELFF.

This clone was observed a few times. V usage is TRBV5-4 and J usage is TRBJ2-7, with TRBD1 identical over 8 bases. In germline, CDR1 is SGHNT, CDR2 YYREEE (reference sequence). V gave up 4 bases and J gave up 4 bases; unmatched junction bases: 13. CDR3 length equals 16 residues. The CDR3 is CASSPDLGRGQYEQYF. The CDR3 DNA follows: TGTGCCAGCAGCCCGGACCTTGGCAGGGGGCAGTACGAGCAGTACTTC.

The chain recombines TRBV11-2 with TRBJ1-3, with a tentative D call TRBD1 (6 bases). V lost 8 bases to trimming and J lost 2 bases, with 16 bases between them. The length of the CDR3 is 15 residues. Germline V lookup: CDR1 SGHAT, CDR2 FQNNGV. The CDR3 here is CASCSDRRTGNTIYF. The CDR3 bases are TGTGCCAGCTGCAGCGACAGGAGAACTGGAAACACCATATATTTT.

The V gene is TRBV7-9, the J gene TRBJ2-5, with a tentative D call TRBD1 (5 bases). V was clipped by 2 bases and J by 5 bases, with 15 bases between them. The CDR3 runs 15 residues. CDR1 and CDR2 from the germline V gene are SEHNR and FQNEAQ (reference sequence). The CDR3 nucleotides are TGTGCCAGCAGCTTACAACTCTCCTCAGGGGAGACCCAGTACTTC. This sequence encodes CASSLQLSSGETQYF.

The rearrangement uses TRBV18 and TRBJ1-6, with D hard to call. Between the trimmed V and J ends, which lost 1 base and 0 bases, there was a span of 10 bases. CDR3 length: 17 amino acids. CDR1 KGHSH and CDR2 LQKENI come from the germline V gene. Here the CDR3 DNA reads TGTGCCAGCTCACCACTGGTGATGAGCTCCTATAATTCACCCCTCCACTTT. This encodes CASSPLVMSSYNSPLHF.

V gene TRBV11-3 combines with J gene TRBJ2-1; no definite D call. CDR3 length: 13 amino acids. Trimming pared 5 bases from V and 4 bases from J, leaving 9 bases between. Germline V gene lookup returns CDR1 SGHNT and CDR2 YENEEA. The CDR3 nucleotides read TGTGCCAGCAGCGTAAACAGTTACAATGAGCAGTTCTTC. This sequence encodes CASSVNSYNEQFF.

CDR3 residues: CASSREGEQYF. CDR3 nucleotide sequence: TGTGCCAGCAGCAGGGAGGGAGAGCAGTACTTC. The chain couples TRBV2 to TRBJ2-7; 7 bases are shared with TRBD2. With V trimmed by 6 bases and J by 7 bases, 3 bases remained unmatched. Germline loops: CDR1 SNHLY, CDR2 FYNNEI. This CDR3 is 11 amino acids long. Supplemented by reference TRBV2 and TRBJ2-7, the full variable domain reads EPEVTQTPSHQVTQMGQEVILRCVPISNHLYFYWYRQILGQKVEFLVSFYNNEISEKSEIFDDQFSVERPDGSNFTLKIRSTKLEDSAMYFCASSREGEQYFGPGTRLTVT.

The genes are TRBV6-4 and TRBJ2-7; D unclear. V gave up 6 bases and J gave up 3 bases, with 9 bases separating them. Germline values: CDR1 MRHNA, CDR2 SNTAGT. The CDR3 is made up of 12 amino acids. The CDR3 nucleotides read TGTGCCAGCAGGGTGGCATACTACGAGCAGTACTTC. Protein product: CASRVAYYEQYF.

V gene TRBV6-4 combines with J gene TRBJ1-1; 9 bases match TRBD1. This CDR3 contains 20 residues. V trimming: 6 bases; J trimming: 1 base; junction bases outside the gene matches: 21. Germline assignment: CDR1 MRHNA and CDR2 SNTAGT. The CDR3 here is CASSANRGRRTTHSNTEAFF. CDR3 in DNA: TGTGCCAGCAGCGCTAACAGGGGGCGGCGGACCACTCACTCGAACACTGAAGCTTTCTTT.

This clone came up once. The chain employs TRBV6-5 and TRBJ2-1, with a possible D match to TRBD2 (5 bases). The V end lost 6 bases, the J end lost 5 bases, and 17 bases lay between the germline ends. The CDR3 extends over 15 amino acids. Germline-derived CDR1 and CDR2 are MNHEY and SVGAGI. The chain's CDR3 is CASRTEGWSHNEQFF. The DNA of the CDR3 is TGTGCCAGCAGAACCGAGGGATGGAGCCACAATGAGCAGTTCTTC.

CDR3 in DNA: TGTGCCAGCGGATCGACCCACGGGACAGGCCCCTACAATGAGCAGTTCTTC. Encoded protein: CASGSTHGTGPYNEQFF. The J gene is TRBJ2-1, the V gene TRBV7-6, with TRBD1 identical over 8 bases. Trimming cost V 8 bases and J 2 bases; bases outside gene matches: 14. Looked up from germline, CDR1 is SGHVS and CDR2 is FNYEAQ. The CDR3 has 17 residues.

Comments on this clone: This CDR3 is also generated by other DNA sequences in the sample. This sequence joins TRBV5-1 and TRBJ2-2, with 8 bases aligning to TRBD1. CDR1 SGHRS and CDR2 YFSETQ come from the germline V gene. The CDR3 is 16 amino acids. V lost 2 bases, J lost 4 bases, and 7 bases stayed unmatched. The CDR3, as DNA: TGCGCCAGCAGCTTTCTGGGGCAGGGGGCCACCGGGGAGCTGTTTTTT. Protein: CASSFLGQGATGELFF.

The rearrangement uses TRBV27 and TRBJ2-4, with 7 bases lining up with TRBD1. Trimming removed 5 bases from V and 2 bases from J; junction bases left unmatched: 6. Germline-derived CDR1 and CDR2 are MNHEY and SMNVEV (reference sequence). The CDR3 runs 15 residues. CDR3 loop: CASSERDSPKNIQYF. The CDR3 region has the DNA TGTGCCAGCAGTGAAAGGGACAGCCCCAAAAACATTCAGTACTTC.

The rearrangement links TRBV11-2 to TRBJ2-1; a possible D gene is TRBD2 (6 bases). This CDR3 region has 16 residues. Trimming pared 6 bases from V and 9 bases from J, leaving 24 bases between. Germline V CDR1 and CDR2: SGHAT, FQNNGV. The CDR3: CASSLKARTYGGEQFF. The CDR3 nucleotides read TGTGCCAGCAGTTTGAAGGCCCGGACTTACGGGGGTGAGCAGTTCTTC. Filled out from reference TRBV11-2 and TRBJ2-1, the complete variable domain reads EAGVAQSPRYKIIEKRQSVAFWCNPISGHATLYWYQQILGQGPKLLIQFQNNGVVDDSQLPKDRFSAERLKGVDSTLKIQPAKLEDSAVYLCASSLKARTYGGEQFFGPGTRLTVL.

This chain uses TRBV7-2 with TRBJ1-2; 8 positions match TRBD1. The CDR3 spans 14 residues. Germline loops: CDR1 SGHTA, CDR2 FQGNSA. V was pared by 2 bases and J by 4 bases, with 3 bases of the junction left unmatched. CDR3 sequence: CASSLQGASYGYTF. CDR3 nucleotide sequence: TGTGCCAGCAGCTTACAGGGGGCGAGCTATGGCTACACCTTC.

The chain uses TRBV12-3 or TRBV12-4 and TRBJ1-1; D unclear. This CDR3 contains 13 residues. The CDR3 loop is CVALGWRDTEAFF. CDR3 coding DNA: TGTGTGGCTCTAGGGTGGCGGGACACTGAAGCTTTCTTT.